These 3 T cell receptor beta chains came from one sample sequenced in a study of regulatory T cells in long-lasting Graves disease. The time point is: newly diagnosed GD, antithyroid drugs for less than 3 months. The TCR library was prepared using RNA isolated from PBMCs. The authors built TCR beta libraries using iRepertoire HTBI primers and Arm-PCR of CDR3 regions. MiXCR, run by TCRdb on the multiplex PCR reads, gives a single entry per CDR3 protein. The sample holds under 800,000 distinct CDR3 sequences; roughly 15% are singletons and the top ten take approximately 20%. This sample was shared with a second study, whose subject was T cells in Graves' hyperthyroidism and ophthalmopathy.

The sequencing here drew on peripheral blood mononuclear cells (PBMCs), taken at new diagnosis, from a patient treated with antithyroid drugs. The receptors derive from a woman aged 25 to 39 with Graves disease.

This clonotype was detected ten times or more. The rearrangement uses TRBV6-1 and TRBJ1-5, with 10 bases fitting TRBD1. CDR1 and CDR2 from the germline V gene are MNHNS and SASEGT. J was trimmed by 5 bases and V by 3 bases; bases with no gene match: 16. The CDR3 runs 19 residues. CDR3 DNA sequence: TGTGCCAGCAGTGACCCTGAGTGGGGACAGGGGTTTTCGCATCAGCCCCAGCATTTT. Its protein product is CASSDPEWGQGFSHQPQHF.

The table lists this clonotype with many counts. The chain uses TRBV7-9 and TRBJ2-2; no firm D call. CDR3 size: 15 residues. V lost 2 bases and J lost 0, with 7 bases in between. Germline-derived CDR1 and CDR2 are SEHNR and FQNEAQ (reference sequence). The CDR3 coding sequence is TGTGCCAGCAGCTTAACGGCGGCGAACACCGGGGAGCTGTTTTTT. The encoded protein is CASSLTAANTGELFF.

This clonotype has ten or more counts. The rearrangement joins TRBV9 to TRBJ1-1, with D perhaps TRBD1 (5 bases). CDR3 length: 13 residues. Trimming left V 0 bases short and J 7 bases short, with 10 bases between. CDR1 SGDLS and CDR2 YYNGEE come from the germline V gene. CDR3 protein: CASSVAGTDEAFF. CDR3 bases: TGTGCCAGCAGCGTAGCCGGGACGGATGAAGCTTTCTTT.